This T cell receptor beta chain appears in the sequencing data of a study of shared clonotypes between healthy human individuals. In the CD4+ fraction, cells were divided into CD45RA+ naive and CD45RA-negative memory subsets. The protocol was immunoSEQ multiplex PCR, while the TCRdb copy is restricted to in-frame clones and leaves out a portion. The sample holds over a million clones, around 78% seen once. The sequencing sample was made of memory CD4+ T cells from PBMCs. Subset reported: CD45RA-negative fraction. The clonotype comes from a man between 18 and 29 years old in good health. Some clones in this sample may be carry-over from other donors' samples.

The CDR3 nucleotides read TGTGCCAGCAGCCGCCACGGGGTGTCTGGAAACACCATATATTTT. Amino acid sequence: CASSRHGVSGNTIYF. V is TRBV27 and J is TRBJ1-3; unclear D gene. The CDR3 has 15 residues. V was clipped by 6 bases and J by 1 base, with 13 bases between them. The germline V gene encodes CDR1 MNHEY and CDR2 SMNVEV (reference sequence).